A single sample is the source of the 25 T cell receptor beta chains below, sequenced in a study of radiotherapy plus CTLA-4 blockade in lung cancer. Measured with immunoSEQ multiplex PCR; TCRdb has only the in-frame clones, and not every one. Of 70,000 to 90,000 clones listed, around 86% were seen once; the top ten hold approximately 0.9%. Here the sequenced sample was peripheral blood, taken from a patient treated with radiotherapy plus ipilimumab. The receptors originated from a human donor with non-small cell lung cancer who had stable disease on radiotherapy plus ipilimumab.

The chain uses TRBV14 and TRBJ2-4; a weak D match, TRBD1 (6 bases). Germline V gene sequence: CDR1 SGHDN, CDR2 FVKESK. V was shortened by 4 bases and J by 0 bases, with 19 bases between the two germline ends. This CDR3 region has 18 residues. Here the CDR3 reads CASSPYPGASPAKNIQYF. CDR3 DNA sequence: TGTGCCAGCAGCCCTTACCCAGGGGCCAGCCCAGCCAAAAACATTCAGTACTTC. The full variable domain, rest sourced from reference TRBV14 and TRBJ2-4, is EAGVTQFPSHSVIEKGQTVTLRCDPISGHDNLYWYRRVMGKEIKFLLHFVKESKQDESGMPNNRFLAERTGGTYSTLKVQPAELEDSGVYFCASSPYPGASPAKNIQYFGAGTRLSVL.

V gene TRBV7-9 combines with J gene TRBJ2-7; 9 bases align to TRBD1. This CDR3 region has 13 residues. Trimming cost V 6 bases and J 5 bases; bases outside gene matches: 5. CDR1 is SEHNR, CDR2 FQNEAQ, per germline (reference sequence). Here the CDR3 reads CASRLGQGNEQYF. The CDR3 region has the DNA TGTGCCAGCAGACTCGGACAGGGGAACGAGCAGTACTTC.

This chain links TRBV5-1 with TRBJ1-3; D perhaps matches TRBD1 (6 bases). This CDR3 is 18 amino acids long. Germline-derived CDR1 and CDR2 are SGHRS and YFSETQ. Trimming pared 0 bases from V and 4 bases from J, leaving 20 bases between. CDR3 region: CASSLAQGSLLSGNTIYF. The CDR3 DNA is TGCGCCAGCAGCTTGGCACAGGGTTCCCTTCTGAGCGGAAACACCATATATTTT.

This chain links TRBV28 with TRBJ1-6, with 9 bases aligning to TRBD1. Unmatched junction bases numbered 10, after V lost 6 bases and J lost 10 bases. The CDR3 runs 15 residues. Germline V gives CDR1 MDHEN, CDR2 SYDVKM. The CDR3 reads CASSPKQGAGSPLHF. The CDR3 nucleotides read TGTGCCAGCAGCCCAAAACAGGGGGCGGGCTCACCCCTCCACTTT.

This clone has a handful of counts. The rearrangement links TRBV15 to TRBJ2-4, with 11 bases aligning to TRBD2. The CDR3 extends over 17 amino acids. The trim removed 3 bases at V and 11 bases at J, leaving 15 bases unmatched. In germline, CDR1 is LNHNV, CDR2 YYDKDF (reference sequence). The DNA of the CDR3 is TGTGCCACCAGCAGCCCGATTAGCGGGAGGGAATCCAGGGTTCAGTACTTC. Protein: CATSSPISGRESRVQYF.

V is TRBV7-2 and J is TRBJ2-5, with D perhaps TRBD2 (7 bases). V shed 3 bases and J shed 2 bases, with 13 bases lying between them. The CDR3 has 15 residues. CDR1 SGHTA and CDR2 FQGNSA come from the germline V gene. The CDR3 DNA is TGTGCCAGCAGCTTTGAGGGGGGGCAGCAAGAGACCCAGTACTTC. This gives the protein CASSFEGGQQETQYF.

This chain joins TRBV10-1 and TRBJ2-1; D uncertain. The V end was cut by 8 bases, the J end by 7 bases, with 9 bases between. The CDR3 has 11 residues. CDR1 and CDR2 (germline): WNHNN, SYGVQD (reference sequence). This CDR3 is CASQAGNEQFF. CDR3 coding DNA: TGCGCCAGCCAAGCCGGGAATGAGCAGTTCTTC.

V and J are TRBV18 and TRBJ1-2; 12 bases align to TRBD1. Germline trimming cut 4 bases from V and 6 bases from J; bases unmatched to any gene: 9. From germline, CDR1 is KGHSH and CDR2 LQKENI. The CDR3 length is 16 residues. CDR3 sequence reads: CASSRDRGQAEDGYTF. The CDR3 DNA reads TGTGCCAGCTCACGGGACAGGGGGCAGGCGGAAGATGGCTACACCTTC.

This clone was seen a single time. The genes are TRBV27 and TRBJ2-3; D gene unclear. V was clipped by 6 bases and J by 2 bases, with 9 bases between them. CDR1 is MNHEY, CDR2 SMNVEV, per germline (reference sequence). The CDR3 has 13 residues. CDR3 in amino acids: CASSWAITDTQYF. The CDR3 DNA reads as TGTGCCAGCAGCTGGGCAATCACAGATACGCAGTATTTT.

This clone was seen just once. The chain joins TRBV7-9 to TRBJ1-4; no reliable D call. This CDR3 region has 15 residues. Per germline, CDR1 SEHNR and CDR2 FQNEAQ (reference sequence). The ends were cut back, 5 bases at V and 7 bases at J, with 17 bases in the middle. This CDR3 reads CASSPLARSVEKLFF. The CDR3 DNA sequence: TGTGCCAGCAGCCCCCTGGCCCGGTCGGTTGAAAAACTGTTTTTT.

The chain recombines TRBV18 with TRBJ1-2; D unresolved. V lost 6 bases to trimming and J lost 8 bases, with 4 bases between them. Germline-derived CDR1 and CDR2 are KGHSH and LQKENI. CDR3 length: 9 residues. CDR3 nucleotide sequence: TGTGCCAGCTCGTCCGGCTACACCTTC. Its translation: CASSSGYTF. The full variable domain, with the rest looked up from reference TRBV18 and TRBJ1-2, is NAGVMQNPRHLVRRRGQEARLRCSPMKGHSHVYWYRQLPEEGLKFMVYLQKENIIDESGMPKERFSAEFPKEGPSILRIQQVVRGDSAAYFCASSSGYTFGSGTRLTVV.

This clone was counted a few times. The V call is TRBV2, the J call TRBJ2-5, with TRBD2 matching over 13 bases. V lost 5 bases to trimming and J lost 3 bases; unmatched junction nucleotides: 6. The germline V gene has CDR1 SNHLY and CDR2 FYNNEI. The CDR3 totals 16 residues. The CDR3 loop is CASSRTGTSGKETQYF. The CDR3 region has the DNA TGTGCCAGCAGTCGCACCGGGACTAGCGGGAAAGAGACCCAGTACTTC.

The chain is built from TRBV11-2 and TRBJ2-7, with a weak D call TRBD1 (5 bases). V lost 8 bases and J lost 2, with 10 bases in between. Germline CDR1 reads SGHAT; CDR2 reads FQNNGV. CDR3 size: 12 residues. The chain's CDR3 is CASRQGPYEQYF. Written as DNA, the CDR3 is TGTGCCAGCCGCCAGGGTCCCTACGAGCAGTACTTC. Combining the CDR3 with reference TRBV11-2 and TRBJ2-7 gives the whole variable domain EAGVAQSPRYKIIEKRQSVAFWCNPISGHATLYWYQQILGQGPKLLIQFQNNGVVDDSQLPKDRFSAERLKGVDSTLKIQPAKLEDSAVYLCASRQGPYEQYFGPGTRLTVT.

The V and J genes are TRBV2 and TRBJ2-7; 8 positions match TRBD2. The CDR3 spans 14 residues. Germline-derived CDR1 and CDR2 are SNHLY and FYNNEI. Trimming took 3 bases from V and 5 from J; bases not matched to a gene: 6. CDR3 DNA: TGTGCCAGCAGTGATGCCGGGGGGGCCAACGAGCAGTACTTC. Its protein product is CASSDAGGANEQYF.

J is TRBJ2-1 and V is TRBV7-9; D is possibly TRBD2 (5 bases). The CDR3 is 15 residues long. Per germline, CDR1 SEHNR and CDR2 FQNEAQ (reference sequence). V gave up 4 bases and J gave up 5 bases, with 15 bases separating them. DNA for the CDR3: TGTGCCAGCAGCTCGAACCGGAGGATTAACAATGAGCAGTTCTTC. It translates to CASSSNRRINNEQFF.

The J gene is TRBJ2-1, the V gene TRBV6-4; 9 bases agree with TRBD2. Losses at the gene ends were 8 bases for V and 2 bases for J; bases not matched to a gene: 7. Germline assignment: CDR1 MRHNA and CDR2 SNTAGT. CDR3 length equals 15 residues. The CDR3 region is CASRRLAETYNEQFF. As DNA, the CDR3 is TGTGCCAGCCGCAGACTAGCGGAGACCTACAATGAGCAGTTCTTC.

The chain has TRBV6-1 and TRBJ1-5; no reliable D call. From germline, CDR1 is MNHNS and CDR2 SASEGT. Trimming pared 6 bases from V and 0 bases from J, leaving 9 bases between. The CDR3 is 14 amino acids. The CDR3 nucleotides read TGTGCCAGCAGGACCGTTTATAGCAATCAGCCCCAGCATTTT. It is translated as CASRTVYSNQPQHF.

The J gene is TRBJ2-7, the V gene TRBV9, with 7 bases lining up with TRBD2. J was trimmed by 3 bases and V by 4 bases; bases with no gene match: 10. The V gene's germline CDR1 is SGDLS and CDR2 YYNGEE. The CDR3 covers 15 residues. The CDR3 DNA reads as TGTGCCAGCAGCCCAGCTGCGGGGGACCTCTACGAGCAGTACTTC. Amino acids: CASSPAAGDLYEQYF.

The rearrangement links TRBV27 to TRBJ1-1; 8 bases match TRBD1. Germline CDR1 is MNHEY and CDR2 is SMNVEV (reference sequence). This CDR3 contains 14 residues. The V segment lost 3 bases and the J segment 5 bases; nucleotides outside the gene matches: 5. The DNA for the CDR3 is TGTGCCAGCAGTTTTACAGGGGGACGGACTGAAGCTTTCTTT. Its translation: CASSFTGGRTEAFF.

V usage is TRBV6-5 and J usage is TRBJ1-5, with TRBD1 matching over 8 bases. V lost 5 bases and J lost 0; bases outside the gene matches: 3. CDR3 length equals 15 residues. Germline assignment: CDR1 MNHEY and CDR2 SVGAGI. The CDR3 here is CASSIDRGSNQPQHF. The CDR3 DNA sequence: TGTGCCAGCAGTATAGACAGGGGTAGCAATCAGCCCCAGCATTTT.

J is TRBJ2-7 and V is TRBV29-1; no clear D. This CDR3 spans 14 amino acids. V lost 0 bases and J 1 base, leaving 10 bases between the germline ends. In germline, CDR1 is SQVTM, CDR2 ANQGSEA. This chain's CDR3 is CSVEDYGRSYEQYF. CDR3 in DNA: TGCAGCGTTGAAGATTATGGCAGGTCCTACGAGCAGTACTTC.

The chain carries TRBV5-4 and TRBJ2-7; 8 bases are shared with TRBD1. After removal of 0 bases from V and 2 bases from J, the junction contained 1 base not matched to a gene. The CDR3 has 14 residues. Germline-derived CDR1 and CDR2 are SGHNT and YYREEE (reference sequence). The CDR3 region has the DNA TGTGCCAGCAGCTTGGCGGGACAGGCCTACGAGCAGTACTTC. Its translation: CASSLAGQAYEQYF.

This chain links TRBV29-1 with TRBJ2-7; 7 bases are shared with TRBD1. Germline V gives CDR1 SQVTM, CDR2 ANQGSEA. The CDR3 length is 13 residues. J gave up 0 bases and V 7 bases, and 6 bases lay outside the gene matches. The CDR3 DNA follows: TGCAGCGGTGGCAGGGACAGCTCCTACGAGCAGTACTTC. Translation: CSGGRDSSYEQYF.

The chain uses TRBV9 and TRBJ2-1; a possible D gene is TRBD2 (7 bases). Trimming pared 4 bases from V and 0 bases from J, leaving 14 bases between. The CDR3 extends over 16 amino acids. Looked up from germline, CDR1 is SGDLS and CDR2 is YYNGEE. CDR3 DNA sequence: TGTGCCAGCAGCCCGCCGGGGGGCAGCTCCTACAATGAGCAGTTCTTC. This gives the protein CASSPPGGSSYNEQFF.

This chain uses TRBV19 with TRBJ2-1; no reliable D call. With 5 bases removed from V and 7 bases from J, the gap between germline ends came to 9 bases. The CDR3 covers 12 residues. Per germline, CDR1 LNHDA and CDR2 SQIVND (reference sequence). For the CDR3, the DNA is TGTGCCAGTAGTTCCCGTCAAAATGAGCAGTTCTTC. Its protein is CASSSRQNEQFF.